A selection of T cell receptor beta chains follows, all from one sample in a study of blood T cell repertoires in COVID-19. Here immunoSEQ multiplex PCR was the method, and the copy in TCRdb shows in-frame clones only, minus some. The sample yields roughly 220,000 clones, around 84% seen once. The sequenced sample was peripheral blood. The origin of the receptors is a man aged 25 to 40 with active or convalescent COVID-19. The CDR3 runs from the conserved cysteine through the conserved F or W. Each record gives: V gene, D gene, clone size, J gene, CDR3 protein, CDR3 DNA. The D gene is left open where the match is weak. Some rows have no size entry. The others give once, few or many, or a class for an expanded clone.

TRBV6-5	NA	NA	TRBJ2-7	CASRYREVGGYYEQYF	TGTGCCAGCAGGTACCGCGAGGTTGGCGGTTACTACGAGCAGTACTTC
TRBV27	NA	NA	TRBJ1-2	CASSSQPSWGGHNYGYTF	TGTGCCAGCAGTTCGCAACCATCGTGGGGGGGGCATAACTATGGCTACACCTTC
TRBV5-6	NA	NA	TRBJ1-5	CASSFSPDTGNGPQHF	TGTGCCAGCAGCTTTTCCCCAGACACCGGCAACGGGCCCCAGCATTTT
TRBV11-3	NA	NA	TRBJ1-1	CASSPGRGELNTEAFF	TGTGCCAGCAGCCCCGGGAGGGGCGAATTGAACACTGAAGCTTTCTTT
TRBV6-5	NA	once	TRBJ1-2	CASAGLRANYGYTF	TGTGCCAGCGCAGGGCTCCGGGCTAACTATGGCTACACCTTC
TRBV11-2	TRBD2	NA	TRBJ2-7	CASSLGGASGVLSYEQYF	TGTGCCAGCAGCTTAGGGGGAGCTAGCGGGGTACTCTCCTACGAGCAGTACTTC
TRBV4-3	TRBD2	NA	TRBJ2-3	CASSQAGVVTDTQYF	TGCGCCAGCTCTCAAGCGGGAGTGGTAACAGATACGCAGTATTTT
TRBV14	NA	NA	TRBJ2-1	CASSGGLSMNGQFF	TGTGCCAGCAGCGGTGGGCTGTCAATGAACGGGCAGTTCTTC
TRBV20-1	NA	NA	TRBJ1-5	CSASSGVNQPQHF	TGCAGTGCTAGTTCGGGGGTTAATCAGCCCCAGCATTTT
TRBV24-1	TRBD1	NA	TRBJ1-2	CATSAGGAGYGYTF	TGTGCCACCAGTGCAGGGGGCGCGGGCTATGGCTACACCTTC
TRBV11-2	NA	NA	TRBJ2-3	CASSRRGSRPDTQYF	TGTGCCAGCAGCCGGCGGGGTTCCCGACCAGATACGCAGTATTTT
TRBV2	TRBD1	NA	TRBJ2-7	CASSVNRGQGPYEQYF	TGTGCCAGCAGTGTTAACAGGGGGCAGGGCCCCTACGAGCAGTACTTC
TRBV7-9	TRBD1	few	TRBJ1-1	CASSQSGTGSVAEAFF	TGTGCCAGCAGCCAATCCGGGACAGGCAGTGTGGCTGAAGCTTTCTTT
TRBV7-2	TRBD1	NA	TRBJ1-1	CATTKGAGGGTEAFF	TGTGCCACCACGAAGGGGGCGGGAGGAGGCACTGAAGCTTTCTTT
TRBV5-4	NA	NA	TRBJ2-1	CASSPRTSGQVEQFF	TGTGCCAGCAGCCCAAGGACATCGGGCCAAGTCGAGCAGTTCTTC